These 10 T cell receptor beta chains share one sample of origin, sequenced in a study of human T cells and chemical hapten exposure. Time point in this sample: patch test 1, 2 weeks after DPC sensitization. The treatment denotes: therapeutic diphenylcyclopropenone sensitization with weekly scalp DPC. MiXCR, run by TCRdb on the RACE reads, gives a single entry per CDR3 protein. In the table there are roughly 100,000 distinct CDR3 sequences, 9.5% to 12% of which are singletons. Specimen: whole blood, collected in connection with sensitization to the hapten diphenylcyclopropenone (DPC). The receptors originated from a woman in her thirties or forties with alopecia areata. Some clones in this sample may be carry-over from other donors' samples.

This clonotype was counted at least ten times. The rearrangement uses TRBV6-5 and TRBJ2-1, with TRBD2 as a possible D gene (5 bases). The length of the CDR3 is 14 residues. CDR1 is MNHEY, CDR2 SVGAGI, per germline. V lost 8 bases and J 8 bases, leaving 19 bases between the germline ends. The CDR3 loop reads CASAPSAPGDEQFF. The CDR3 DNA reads TGTGCCAGCGCCCCCAGCGCTCCCGGGGATGAGCAGTTCTTC.

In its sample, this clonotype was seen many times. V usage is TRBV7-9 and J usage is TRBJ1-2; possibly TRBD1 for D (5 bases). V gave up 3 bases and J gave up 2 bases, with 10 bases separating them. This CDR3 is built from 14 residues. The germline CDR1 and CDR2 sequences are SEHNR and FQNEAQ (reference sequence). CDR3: CASSLTTVNYGYTF. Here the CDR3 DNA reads TGTGCCAGCAGCTTGACGACAGTCAACTATGGCTACACCTTC.

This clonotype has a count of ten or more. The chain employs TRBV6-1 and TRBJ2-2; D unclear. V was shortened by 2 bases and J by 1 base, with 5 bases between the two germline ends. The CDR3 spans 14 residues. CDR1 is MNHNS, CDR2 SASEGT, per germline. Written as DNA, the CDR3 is TGTGCCAGCAGTGAACGGATGAACACCGGGGAGCTGTTTTTT. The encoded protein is CASSERMNTGELFF.

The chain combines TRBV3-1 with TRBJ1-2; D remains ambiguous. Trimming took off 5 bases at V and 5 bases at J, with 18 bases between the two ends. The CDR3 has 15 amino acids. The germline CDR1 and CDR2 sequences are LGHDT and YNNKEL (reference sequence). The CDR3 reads CASSTLLRARYGYTF. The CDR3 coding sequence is TGTGCCAGCAGCACCCTTCTCCGGGCGAGGTATGGCTACACCTTC.

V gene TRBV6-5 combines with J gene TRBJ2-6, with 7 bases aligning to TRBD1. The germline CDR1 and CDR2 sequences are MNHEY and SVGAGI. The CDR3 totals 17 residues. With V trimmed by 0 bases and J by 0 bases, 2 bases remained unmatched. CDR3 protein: CASSYSGTASGANVLTF. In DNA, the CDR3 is TGTGCCAGCAGTTACTCCGGGACAGCCTCTGGGGCCAACGTCCTGACTTTC.

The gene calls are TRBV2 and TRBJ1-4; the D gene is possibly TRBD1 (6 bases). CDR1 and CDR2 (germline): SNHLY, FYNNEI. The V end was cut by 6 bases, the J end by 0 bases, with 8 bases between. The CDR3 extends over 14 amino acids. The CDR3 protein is CASRRQATNEKLFF. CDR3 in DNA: TGTGCCAGCAGGAGACAGGCAACTAATGAAAAACTGTTTTTT.

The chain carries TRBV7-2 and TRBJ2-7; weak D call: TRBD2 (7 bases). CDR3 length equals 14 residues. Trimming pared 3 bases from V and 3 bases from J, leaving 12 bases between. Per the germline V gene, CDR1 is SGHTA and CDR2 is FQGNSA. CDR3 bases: TGTGCCAGCAGCTTTGGCGGGGGCAGCTACGAGCAGTACTTC. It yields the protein CASSFGGGSYEQYF.

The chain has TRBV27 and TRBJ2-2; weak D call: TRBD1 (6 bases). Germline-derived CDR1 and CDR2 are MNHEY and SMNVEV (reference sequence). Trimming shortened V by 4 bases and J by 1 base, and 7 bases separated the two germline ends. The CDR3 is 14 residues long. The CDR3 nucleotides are TGTGCCAGCAGTTGGGGACAGAACACCGGGGAGCTGTTTTTT. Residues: CASSWGQNTGELFF.

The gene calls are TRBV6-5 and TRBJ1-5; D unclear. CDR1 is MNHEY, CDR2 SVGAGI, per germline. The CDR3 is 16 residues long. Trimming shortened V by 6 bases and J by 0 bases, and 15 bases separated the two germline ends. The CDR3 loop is CASSPYVGDSNQPQHF. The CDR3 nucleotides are TGTGCCAGCAGCCCATACGTCGGGGATAGCAATCAGCCCCAGCATTTT.

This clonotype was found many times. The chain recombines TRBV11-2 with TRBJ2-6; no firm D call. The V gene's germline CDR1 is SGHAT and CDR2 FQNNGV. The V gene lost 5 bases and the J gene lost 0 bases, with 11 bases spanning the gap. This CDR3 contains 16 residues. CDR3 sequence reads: CASSDGRASGANVLTF. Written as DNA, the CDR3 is TGTGCCAGCAGCGACGGACGGGCCTCTGGGGCCAACGTCCTGACTTTC.